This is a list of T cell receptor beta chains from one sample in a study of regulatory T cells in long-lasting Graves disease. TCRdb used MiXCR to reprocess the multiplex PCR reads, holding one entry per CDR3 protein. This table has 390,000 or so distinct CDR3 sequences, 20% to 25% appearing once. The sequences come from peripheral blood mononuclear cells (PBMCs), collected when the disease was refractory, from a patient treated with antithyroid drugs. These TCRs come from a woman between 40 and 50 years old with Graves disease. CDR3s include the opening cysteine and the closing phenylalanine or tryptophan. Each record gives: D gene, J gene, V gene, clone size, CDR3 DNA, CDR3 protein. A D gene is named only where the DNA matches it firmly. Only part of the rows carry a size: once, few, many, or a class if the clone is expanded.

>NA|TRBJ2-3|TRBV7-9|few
TGTGCCAGCAGCTTCCATGGGTCTGAAACGCAGTATTTT
CASSFHGSETQYF
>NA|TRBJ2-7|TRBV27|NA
TGTGCCGGCAGTTTGGGGATCGGCTACGAGCAGTACTTC
CAGSLGIGYEQYF
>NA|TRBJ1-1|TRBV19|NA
TGTGCCAGTAGTACCGTGGGCTCCGGGGGCACTGAAGCTTTCTTT
CASSTVGSGGTEAFF
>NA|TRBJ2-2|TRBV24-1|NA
TGTGCCACCAGTGATCCCCATGGACCAACCGGGGAGCTGTTTTTT
CATSDPHGPTGELFF
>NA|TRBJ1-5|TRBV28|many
TGTGCCAGCAGTTTATCCTCCAGGGTCCAACAGCCCCAGCATTTT
CASSLSSRVQQPQHF
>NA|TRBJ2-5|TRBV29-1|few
TGCAGCGCGAACAGGGATGGTGAGACCCAGTACTTC
CSANRDGETQYF
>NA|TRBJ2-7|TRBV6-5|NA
TGTGCCAGCAGTTACGAGGCAGGGGATTACGAGCAGTACTTC
CASSYEAGDYEQYF
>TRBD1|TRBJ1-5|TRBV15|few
TGTGCCACCAGCAGAGGACAGGGGAATCAGCCCCAGCATTTT
CATSRGQGNQPQHF
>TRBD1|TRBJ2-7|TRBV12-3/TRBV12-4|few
TGTGCCAGCAGTTTAATACAGGGGTACTCCTACGAGCAGTACTTC
CASSLIQGYSYEQYF
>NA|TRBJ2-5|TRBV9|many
TGTGCCAGCAGCGCCGGAGGCGGGGAGCAAGAGACCCAGTACTTC
CASSAGGGEQETQYF
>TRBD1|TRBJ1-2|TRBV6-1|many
TGTGCCAGCAGTGAGACAGGGGGCGCATACTATGGCTACACCTTC
CASSETGGAYYGYTF
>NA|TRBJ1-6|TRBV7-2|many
TGTGCCAGCAGCTTAGTTGGGTCACCCCTCCACTTT
CASSLVGSPLHF
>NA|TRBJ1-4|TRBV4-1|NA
TGCGCCAGCAGCCAATGGGACCCAGAAAAACTGTTTTTT
CASSQWDPEKLFF
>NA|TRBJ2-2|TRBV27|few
TGTGCCAGCAGTTTATCTCGGACCGGGGAGCTGTTTTTT
CASSLSRTGELFF
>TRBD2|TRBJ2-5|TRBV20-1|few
TGCAGTGCTAGGAAGGCTAGCGGGAGTGGGGAGACCCAGTACTTC
CSARKASGSGETQYF
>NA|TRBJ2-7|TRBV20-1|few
TGCAGTGCAATAGACAGGGAGGGCTACGAGCAGTACTTC
CSAIDREGYEQYF
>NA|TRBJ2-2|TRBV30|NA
TGTGCCTGGAGTGGGGCCGGGGAGCTGTTTTTT
CAWSGAGELFF
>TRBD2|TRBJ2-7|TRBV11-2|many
TGTGCCAGCAGCCCGCGGACTAGCGGGAGGGTTCGGTACGAGCAGTACTTC
CASSPRTSGRVRYEQYF
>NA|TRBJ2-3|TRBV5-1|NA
TGCGCCAGCAGCCCGGGTCGGGGGACAGATACGCAGTATTTT
CASSPGRGTDTQYF
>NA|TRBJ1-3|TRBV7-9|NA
TGTGCCAGCAGCTGGATACGTACTTCTGGAAACACCATATATTTT
CASSWIRTSGNTIYF
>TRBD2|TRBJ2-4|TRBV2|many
TGTGCCAGCAGCCGGGGACTAGCGGGAGGTACTCTAGCCAAAAACATTCAGTACTTC
CASSRGLAGGTLAKNIQYF
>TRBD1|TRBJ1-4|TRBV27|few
TGTGCCGGCAGTCCCTATCCGACAGGGATAGCAACTAATGAAAAACTGTTTTTT
CAGSPYPTGIATNEKLFF
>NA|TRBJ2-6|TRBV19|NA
TGTGCCAGTAGTATAGTGGCGGGGACTGGGGCCAACGTCCTGACTTTC
CASSIVAGTGANVLTF
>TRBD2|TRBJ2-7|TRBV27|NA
TGTGCCAGCAGTTTATCAACTAGCGGGAGCGGCGAGCAGTACTTC
CASSLSTSGSGEQYF
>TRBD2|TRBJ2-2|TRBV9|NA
TGTGCCAGCAGCGTAGCTTCGGCTAGCGGGAATACCGGGGAGCTGTTTTTT
CASSVASASGNTGELFF
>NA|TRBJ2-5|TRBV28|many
TGTGCCAGCAGTTTATTTTCAGACGGACTACAAGAGACCCAGTACTTC
CASSLFSDGLQETQYF
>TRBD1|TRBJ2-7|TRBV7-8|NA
TGTGCCAGCACCGAGACAGGGGGCTTACCCTACGAGCAGTACTTC
CASTETGGLPYEQYF
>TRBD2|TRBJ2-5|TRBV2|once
TGTGCCAGCAGCCAAAGAAGACGGCGGTCACTAGCGGGACGGGAGACCCAGTACTTC
CASSQRRRRSLAGRETQYF
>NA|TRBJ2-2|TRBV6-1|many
TGTGCCAGCAGCGTCTACTACCCTAACACCGGGGAGCTGTTTTTT
CASSVYYPNTGELFF
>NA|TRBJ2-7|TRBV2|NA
TGTGCCAGCAGTGTGGGGCTAGCGTCCGAGCAGTACTTC
CASSVGLASEQYF
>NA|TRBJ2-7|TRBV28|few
TGTGCCAGCAGCCCCCCGGACGTTCCGGTACAGTACTTC
CASSPPDVPVQYF
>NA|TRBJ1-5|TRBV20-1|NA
TGCAGTGCGCAGTATAGCAATCAGCCCCAGCATTTT
CSAQYSNQPQHF
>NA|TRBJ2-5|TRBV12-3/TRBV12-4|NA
TGTGCCAGCAGGCTGGGGAGAGAGACCCAGTACTTC
CASRLGRETQYF
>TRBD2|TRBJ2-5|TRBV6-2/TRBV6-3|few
TGTCCCAGCAGTTACTCGCGTGGACTAGCGGGCCCCGGGGAGACCCAGTACTTC
CPSSYSRGLAGPGETQYF
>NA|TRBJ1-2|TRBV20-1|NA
TGCAGTGGGCCCCCCGGGGCGGGTGGCTACACCTTC
CSGPPGAGGYTF
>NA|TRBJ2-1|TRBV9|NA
TGTGCCAGCAGCGTAACAGGGAATGAGCAGTTCTTC
CASSVTGNEQFF
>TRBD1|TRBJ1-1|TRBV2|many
TGTGCCAGCAGTGAAATGACAGGGTGGCCGATGAACACTGAAGCTTTCTTT
CASSEMTGWPMNTEAFF
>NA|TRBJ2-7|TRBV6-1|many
TGTGCCAGCAGTACTACCGGGGACGAGCAGTACTTC
CASSTTGDEQYF
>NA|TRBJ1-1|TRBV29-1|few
TGCAGCGTCGCACTTGACACTGAAGCTTTCTTT
CSVALDTEAFF
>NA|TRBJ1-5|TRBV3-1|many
TGTGCCAGCAGCCGAGGATATCAGCCCCAGCATTTT
CASSRGYQPQHF
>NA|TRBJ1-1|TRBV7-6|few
TGTGCCAGCAGCTCCCACTTTGGCACTGAAGCTTTCTTT
CASSSHFGTEAFF
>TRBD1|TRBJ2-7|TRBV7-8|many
TGTGCCAGCAGCTACGGGACAGGCCTTTTCTACGAGCAGTACTTC
CASSYGTGLFYEQYF
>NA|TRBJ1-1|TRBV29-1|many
TGCAGCGTTGGTGAGTGGGGCACTGAAGCTTTCTTT
CSVGEWGTEAFF
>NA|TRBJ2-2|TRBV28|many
TGTGCCAGCAGTTTACCCCCGTATGCGGGCACGAACACCGGGGAGCTGTTTTTT
CASSLPPYAGTNTGELFF
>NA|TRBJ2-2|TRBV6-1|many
TGTGCCAGCAGTGATTGGAGCTACACCGGGGAGCTGTTTTTT
CASSDWSYTGELFF
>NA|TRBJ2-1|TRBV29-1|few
TGCAGCGTTGACAGGGCTCTCTTAACGAGCTCCTACAATGAGCAGTTCTTC
CSVDRALLTSSYNEQFF
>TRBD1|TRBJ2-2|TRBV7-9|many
TGTGCCAGCAGCTCCAGGACAGGGGCCACCGGGGAGCTGTTTTTT
CASSSRTGATGELFF
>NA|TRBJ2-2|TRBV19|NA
TGTGCCAGTAGTATTCAGGCAGGGATCGCCGGGGAGCTGTTTTTT
CASSIQAGIAGELFF
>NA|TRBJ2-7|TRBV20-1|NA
TGCAGTGCTAGAGATCGGGCAGGGCTACAGTACTTC
CSARDRAGLQYF
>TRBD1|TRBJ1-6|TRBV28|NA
TGTGCCAGCAGTCTACCGGGACAGGGGGTCCCCCTCTCTGATTCACCCCTCCACTTT
CASSLPGQGVPLSDSPLHF
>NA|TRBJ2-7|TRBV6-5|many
TGTGCCAGCAGTTACGGGGGGCTGGACGAGCAGTACTTC
CASSYGGLDEQYF
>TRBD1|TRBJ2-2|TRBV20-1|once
TGCAGTGCTAAGTCTCCAGGGGGAACCGGGGAGCTGTTTTTT
CSAKSPGGTGELFF
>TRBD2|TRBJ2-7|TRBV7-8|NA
TGTGCCAGCAGCTTCCTTAGCGGGAGCTCCTACGAGCAGTACTTC
CASSFLSGSSYEQYF
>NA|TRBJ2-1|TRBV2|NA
TGTGCCAGCAGTGACGGGGCTCCGAATGAGCAGTTCTTC
CASSDGAPNEQFF
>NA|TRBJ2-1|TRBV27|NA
TGTGCCAGCAGTTGGGGATATGAGCAGTTCTTC
CASSWGYEQFF
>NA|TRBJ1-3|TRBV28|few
TGTGCCAGCAGTAGGGTAGCCTACTCTGGAAACACCATATATTTT
CASSRVAYSGNTIYF
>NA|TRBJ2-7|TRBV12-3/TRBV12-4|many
TGTGCCAGCAGTTTCTCCGGTGGGGGGACCCACGAGCAGTACTTC
CASSFSGGGTHEQYF